Many counts were recorded for the clone carrying this T cell receptor (beta chain). The antigen remains undetermined. The record originates from a study of shared clonotypes between healthy human individuals. General study points: As a rule, naive subsets had a larger estimated richness than memory subsets. The sharing of 4.5% to 6.5% of naive CD4 clonotypes was seen across a handful of donors. Shared clonotypes across all four donors exceeded non-shared ones in generation probability.

The table came from immunoSEQ multiplex PCR; TCRdb's copy has only in-frame clones and leaves some out. The sample lists about 990,000 clones, around 78% occurring once. Every one of the donors was a Caucasian adult that lived in Nashville, Tennessee. There are 17 residues in the CDR3. Germline CDR1 MGHRA, CDR2 YSYEKL. Trimming at V came to 1 base and at J to 8 bases, leaving 12 bases not matched to a gene. Sequencing input: memory CD4+ T cells from PBMCs. The subset: CD45RA-negative fraction. This receptor was obtained from a man aged 18 to 35 in good health. Some clones in this sample may be carry-over from other donors' samples. The rearrangement uses TRBV4-1 and TRBJ2-1, with 9 bases that match TRBD2. CDR3 nucleotides: TGCGCCAGCAGCCAAGGGGGACTAGCCCGCCTAGGCCATGAGCAGTTCTTC. It is translated as CASSQGGLARLGHEQFF.